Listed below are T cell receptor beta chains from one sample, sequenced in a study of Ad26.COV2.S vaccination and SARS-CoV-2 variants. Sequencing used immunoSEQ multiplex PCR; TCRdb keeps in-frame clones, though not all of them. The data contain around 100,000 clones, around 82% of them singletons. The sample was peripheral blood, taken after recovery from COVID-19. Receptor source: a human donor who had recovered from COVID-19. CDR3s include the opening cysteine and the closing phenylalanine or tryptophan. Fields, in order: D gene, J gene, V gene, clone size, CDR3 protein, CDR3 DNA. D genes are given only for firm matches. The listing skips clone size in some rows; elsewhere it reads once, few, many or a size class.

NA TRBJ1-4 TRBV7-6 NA CASSSGGDEKLFF TGTGCCAGCAGCTCCGGGGGAGATGAAAAACTGTTTTTT
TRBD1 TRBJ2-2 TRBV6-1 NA CASSDYAGQGILEGELFF TGTGCCAGCAGTGACTACGCGGGACAGGGCATTCTTGAGGGGGAGCTGTTTTTT
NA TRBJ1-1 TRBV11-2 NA CASSLVAAVVTEAFF TGTGCCAGCAGCTTAGTGGCGGCGGTGGTCACTGAAGCTTTCTTT
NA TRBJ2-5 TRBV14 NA CASSPGHQETQYF TGTGCCAGCAGCCCGGGACATCAAGAGACCCAGTACTTC
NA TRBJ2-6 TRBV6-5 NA CASSSPRNVLTF TGTGCCAGCAGTTCCCCGCGCAACGTCCTGACTTTC
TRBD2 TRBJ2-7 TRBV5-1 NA CASSLEPAGGAYEQYF TGCGCCAGCAGCTTGGAGCCAGCGGGGGGCGCCTACGAGCAGTACTTC
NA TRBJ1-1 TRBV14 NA CASSYHRDTEAFF TGTGCCAGCAGCTACCACCGTGACACTGAAGCTTTCTTT
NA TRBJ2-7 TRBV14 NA CASNFQPGYEQYF TGTGCCAGCAACTTCCAGCCCGGATACGAGCAGTACTTC
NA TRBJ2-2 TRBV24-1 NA CATSDFRTRVGRGELFF TGTGCCACCAGTGATTTTCGCACAAGAGTCGGGCGCGGGGAGCTGTTTTTT
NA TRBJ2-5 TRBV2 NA CASSRFSGSETQYF TGTGCCAGCAGTAGGTTCTCGGGGTCGGAGACCCAGTACTTC
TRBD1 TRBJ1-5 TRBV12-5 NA CASGLVVGQAYQPQHF TGTGCTAGTGGTTTGGTAGTGGGACAGGCATATCAGCCCCAGCATTTT
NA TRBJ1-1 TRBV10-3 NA CAISETRTEPNTEAFF TGTGCCATCAGTGAGACCCGGACAGAACCGAACACTGAAGCTTTCTTT
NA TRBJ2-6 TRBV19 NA CASSPGANVLTF TGTGCCAGTAGCCCGGGAGCCAACGTCCTGACTTTC
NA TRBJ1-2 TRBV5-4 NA CASSLDSNYGYTF TGTGCCAGCAGCTTAGACAGTAACTATGGCTACACCTTC
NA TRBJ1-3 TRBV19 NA CASRDSASGNTIYF TGTGCCAGTAGGGACAGTGCCTCTGGAAACACCATATATTTT
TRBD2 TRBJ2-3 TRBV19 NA CATTGLTSTDTQYF TGTGCCACAACGGGACTAACTAGCACAGATACGCAGTATTTT
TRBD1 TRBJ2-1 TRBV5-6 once CASSSGQRSYNEQFF TGTGCCAGCAGCTCGGGACAGCGCTCCTACAATGAGCAGTTCTTC
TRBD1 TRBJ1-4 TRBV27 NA CASSSRQGTNEKLFF TGTGCCAGCAGTTCACGACAGGGTACTAATGAAAAACTGTTTTTT
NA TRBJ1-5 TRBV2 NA CASSESVSNQPQHF TGTGCCAGCAGTGAATCGGTTAGCAATCAGCCCCAGCATTTT
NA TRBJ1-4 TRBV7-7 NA CASSLSDGDNEKLFF TGTGCCAGCAGCTTATCAGACGGAGATAATGAAAAACTGTTTTTT
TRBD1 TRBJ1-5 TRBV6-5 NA CASRLRTGLQPQHF TGTGCCAGCAGGCTACGGACAGGGCTTCAGCCCCAGCATTTT
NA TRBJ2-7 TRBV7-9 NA CASSSSGTYSYEQYF TGTGCCAGCAGCTCCTCCGGGACGTACTCCTACGAGCAGTACTTC
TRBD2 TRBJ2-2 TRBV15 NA CATSRDSGKPHPGELFF TGTGCCACCAGCAGAGATAGCGGGAAACCACACCCCGGGGAGCTGTTTTTT
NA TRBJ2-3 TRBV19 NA CASSIGPDTSTDTQYF TGTGCCAGTAGTATAGGTCCGGACACTAGCACAGATACGCAGTATTTT
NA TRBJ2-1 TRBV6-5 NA CASSTDGDPYNEQFF TGTGCCAGCAGCACGGACGGAGATCCCTACAATGAGCAGTTCTTC
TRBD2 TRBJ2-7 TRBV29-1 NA CSVEEGAGGPYEQYF TGCAGCGTTGAAGAGGGAGCGGGGGGGCCGTACGAGCAGTACTTC
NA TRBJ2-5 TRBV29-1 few CSGSGSGETQYF TGCAGCGGGTCCGGGTCTGGGGAGACCCAGTACTTC
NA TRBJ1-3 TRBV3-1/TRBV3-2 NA CASSPGHSGNTIYF TGTGCCAGCAGCCCGGGACATTCTGGAAACACCATATATTTT
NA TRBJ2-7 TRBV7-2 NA CASSQPDRPEQYF TGTGCCAGCAGCCAACCGGACAGACCTGAGCAGTACTTC
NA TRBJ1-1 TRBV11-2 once CASSPDGWEDTEAFF TGTGCCAGCAGCCCCGACGGTTGGGAGGACACTGAAGCTTTCTTT
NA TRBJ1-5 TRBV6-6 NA CASSYSGGRGQPQHF TGTGCCAGCAGTTACTCCGGGGGGAGGGGACAGCCCCAGCATTTT
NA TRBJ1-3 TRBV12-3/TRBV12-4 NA CASSKDRNTIYF TGTGCCAGCAGTAAGGACAGAAACACCATATATTTT